The 2 T cell receptor beta chains listed next were all sequenced from one sample in a study of molecular identifiers for immune sequencing clone quantification. TCRdb re-called the PCR reads through MiXCR, storing one row per CDR3 protein. The repertoire consists of hundreds of thousands of distinct CDR3 sequences, with about 25% occurring once and the leading ten covering around 0.78%. Sequenced sample: naive CD8+ T cells from blood, with Jurkat cell RNA spiked in. Subset here: FACS-sorted CD8+CD4-CCR7+CD45RA+ naive T cells. The source is a human donor in good health. Some libraries in this study had Jurkat cell RNA spiked in.

A remark on this clonotype: A read error may be the cause here, since a much bigger clone is one base away. The CDR3 ends on some other residue instead of the conserved phenylalanine or tryptophan, so this is likely a read error. This sequence joins TRBV25-1 and TRBJ2-5; TRBD1 aligns across 7 bases. Germline lookup yields CDR1 MGHDK and CDR2 SYGVNS. V was clipped by 1 base and J by 9 bases; unmatched bases: 11. The CDR3 has 15 amino acids. The CDR3 reads CASSELATGSLAQYL. In DNA form, the CDR3 reads TGTGCCAGCAGTGAATTAGCGACAGGGTCGTTGGCCCAGTACCTC.

Regarding this clonotype: Compared with germline, one end of the junction differs, possibly owing to a read error. The rearrangement uses TRBV6-2 or TRBV6-3 and TRBJ1-5; D is undetermined. Germline V CDR1 and CDR2: MNHEY, SVGEGT. The CDR3 totals 14 residues. The CDR3 sequence is CASSYGYSNQPQQF. CDR3 nucleotide sequence: TGTGCCAGCAGTTACGGGTATAGCAATCAGCCCCAGCAATTT.